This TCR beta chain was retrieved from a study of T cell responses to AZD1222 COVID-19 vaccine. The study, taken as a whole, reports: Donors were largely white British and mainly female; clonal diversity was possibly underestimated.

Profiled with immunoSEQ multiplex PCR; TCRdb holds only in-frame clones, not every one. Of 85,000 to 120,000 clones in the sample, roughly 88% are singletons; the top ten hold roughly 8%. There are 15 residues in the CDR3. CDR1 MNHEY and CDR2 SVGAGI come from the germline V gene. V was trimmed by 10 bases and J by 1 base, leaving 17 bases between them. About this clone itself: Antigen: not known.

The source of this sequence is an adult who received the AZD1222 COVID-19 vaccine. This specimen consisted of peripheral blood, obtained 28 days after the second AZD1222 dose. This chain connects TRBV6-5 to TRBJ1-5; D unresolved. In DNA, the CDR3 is TGTGCCACATCCTTCGGGCCTGGGAGCAATCAGCCCCAGCATTTT. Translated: CATSFGPGSNQPQHF.